The 5 T cell receptor beta chains in this list originate from one sample, sequenced in a study of blood T cell repertoires in COVID-19. TCRdb's copy holds only in-frame clones and misses some; the assay was immunoSEQ multiplex PCR. Of 50,000 to 75,000 clones in the sample, around 91% were seen once. Source material: peripheral blood. These receptors were obtained from a human donor in a cohort sampled during active COVID-19.

The rearrangement joins TRBV18 to TRBJ1-6, with D possibly TRBD1 on 5 matching bases. Trimming shortened V by 4 bases and J by 5 bases, and 9 bases separated the two germline ends. Per the germline V gene, CDR1 is KGHSH and CDR2 is LQKENI. The CDR3 is 14 residues long. CDR3 DNA: TGTGCCAGCTCACAAGACAGAGATAATTCACCCCTCCACTTT. This gives the protein CASSQDRDNSPLHF. Using reference TRBV18 and TRBJ1-6 for the parts outside the CDR3, the full variable domain is NAGVMQNPRHLVRRRGQEARLRCSPMKGHSHVYWYRQLPEEGLKFMVYLQKENIIDESGMPKERFSAEFPKEGPSILRIQQVVRGDSAAYFCASSQDRDNSPLHFGNGTRLTVT.

The CDR3 bases are TGTGCCAGCAGCCCTTGGACAGGGTTACGGACTGAAGCTTTCTTT. Amino acid sequence: CASSPWTGLRTEAFF. The chain is built from TRBV3-1 (or the pseudogene TRBV3-2) and TRBJ1-1, with 8 bases lining up with TRBD1. V lost 4 bases and J lost 5; bases outside the gene matches: 9. The CDR3 is 15 residues long. Germline CDR1 and CDR2: LGHDT and YNNKEL (reference sequence).

The V and J genes are TRBV4-3 and TRBJ1-1; D is ambiguous. Trimming removed 0 bases at V and 1 base at J, with 6 bases between. The germline gives CDR1 LGHNA, CDR2 YSLEER. This CDR3 has 14 residues. The CDR3 reads CASSQDAKNTEAFF. The DNA for the CDR3 is TGCGCCAGCAGCCAAGACGCGAAGAACACTGAAGCTTTCTTT.

The gene calls are TRBV4-1 and TRBJ2-3; 9 bases map to TRBD2. Germline CDR1 reads MGHRA; CDR2 reads YSYEKL. This CDR3 region has 15 residues. V shed 3 bases and J 4 bases; nucleotides not matched to a gene: 5. In nucleotides, the CDR3 is TGCGCCAGCAGCCAGCTAGCGGGATCCCCAGATACGCAGTATTTT. Its protein is CASSQLAGSPDTQYF.

The rearrangement uses TRBV5-8 and TRBJ2-2; maybe TRBD1 (5 bases). The length of the CDR3 is 15 residues. Germline assignment: CDR1 SGHTS and CDR2 YDEGEE. Deletions cut 6 bases from V and 5 bases from J, with 17 bases between. The CDR3 protein is CASKQDPPATGELFF. Here the CDR3 DNA reads TGTGCCAGCAAACAGGACCCACCCGCAACCGGGGAGCTGTTTTTT.